This TCR beta chain stems from a study of tumor-infiltrating lymphocytes in primary liver carcinoma. Study-wide context: Tumors were stage T1-T3 N0M0, roughly 4 to 11 cm across.

Regarding this clonotype: Antigen: not known. The junction does not match germline at one end; this may be a read error.

Whole-study results and caveats: A significantly higher top-250-clone fraction was found in tumors than in blood (p = 0.039). The overlap of tumor-adjacent and tumor-blood pairs was smaller than that of tumor region pairs.

The investigators made TCR beta cDNA from 400 to 550 ng total RNA, using a constant-region primer. ARM-PCR was slightly modified, and three nested multiplex PCR rounds with it gave rise to the TCR beta libraries. The first two PCR rounds, nine to ten cycles each, used TRBV1-TRBV30 forward primers and a C-beta reverse primer. TCRdb fed the multiplex PCR reads into MiXCR, producing one record per CDR3 protein. The sample holds tens of thousands of distinct CDR3 sequences, roughly 70% seen once. The germline gives CDR1 LGHNA, CDR2 YSLEER. The CDR3 sequence is 15 residues long. The approximately 20-31 mg bulk tissue piece was not sorted before simultaneous RNA and DNA extraction. Each tumor had five separate regions sampled.

The chain has TRBV4-3 and TRBJ2-7, with D perhaps TRBD2 (5 bases). This receptor was obtained from a man aged 35-49 years with primary liver carcinoma and hepatitis B virus infection. The material sequenced was liver tumor tissue from sampling region 4. The subset was: tumor region T4, right-lateral pole. In DNA, the CDR3 is TGCGCCAGCAGCCAAGATTGGGAGACTCCCTATGAGCAGAACTTC. It yields the protein CASSQDWETPYEQNF.